This TCR beta chain emerged from a study of blood T cell repertoires in COVID-19. Looking at the study overall: The United States, Italy and Spain were the sources of the acute and convalescent COVID-19 samples. PBMCs, B-cell-depleted T cells, or T cells provided the cDNA or gDNA that made up the material.

Method: immunoSEQ multiplex PCR; TCRdb's copy keeps in-frame clones and lacks some. The table records about 230,000 clones, around 90% of them present only once. Germline CDR1 SGHRS, CDR2 YFSETQ. The CDR3 is 14 residues long. The V gene lost 0 bases and the J gene lost 5 bases, with 8 bases spanning the gap. This clone has only one observation. Sequencing used PBMCs or T cells enriched from blood (not recorded which). This sequence originates from a man aged 30 to 45 who had recovered from COVID-19. V gene TRBV5-1 combines with J gene TRBJ2-2; D unclear. As DNA, the CDR3 is TGCGCCAGCAGCTTGGAACAGAGAACCGGGGAGCTGTTTTTT. Its protein is CASSLEQRTGELFF.